The sequence of this TCR beta chain was determined in a study of shared clonotypes between healthy human individuals. Remarks on this clone: At one of its ends the junction is not consistent with the germline gene, which may arise from a read error.

The CDR3 is 16 residues long. The germline gives CDR1 SSHAT, CDR2 FNYEAQ (reference sequence). Produced via immunoSEQ multiplex PCR; TCRdb's table is partial and in-frame only. The data hold approximately 1.5 million clones, with 95% to 99% observed a single time. From CD4+ cells came CD45RA+ naive and CD45RA-negative memory subsets. Sequencing was done on a sample of naive CD4+ T cells sorted from blood. Subset in this sample: CD45RA+ positively selected. The TCR originated in a man aged 25-45 years in good health. The chain employs TRBV7-7 and TRBJ2-1; 9 positions match TRBD2. The CDR3 loop reads CASSVSGSRGFNEQFF. For the CDR3, the DNA is TGTGCTAGCAGCGTTAGCGGGAGTAGGGGATTCAATGAGCAGTTCTTC. Looking up the rest from reference TRBV7-7 and TRBJ2-1 gives the full variable domain: GAGVSQSPRYKVTKRGQDVTLRCDPISSHATLYWYQQALGQGPEFLTYFNYEAQPDKSGLPSDRFSAERPEGSISTLTIQRTEQRDSAMYRCASSVSGSRGFNEQFFGPGTRLTVL.